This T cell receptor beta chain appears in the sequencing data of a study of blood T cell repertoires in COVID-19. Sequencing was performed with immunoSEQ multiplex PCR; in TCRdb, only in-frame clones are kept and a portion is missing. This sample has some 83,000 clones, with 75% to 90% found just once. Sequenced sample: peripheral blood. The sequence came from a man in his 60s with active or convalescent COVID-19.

CDR3 nucleotide sequence: TGCGCCAGCAGCCAAACAGGGGGCAGGTACAATGAGCAGTTCTTC. Translated: CASSQTGGRYNEQFF. The V and J genes are TRBV4-3 and TRBJ2-1, with 9 bases matching TRBD1. V gave up 2 bases and J gave up 4 bases; unmatched junction bases: 3. This CDR3 has 15 amino acids. The germline V gene encodes CDR1 LGHNA and CDR2 YSLEER.